Listed here are 9 T cell receptor beta chains from one sample, sequenced in a study of blood T cells in healthy people across ages. Next came a second PCR, run for about 6 to 11 cycles, which used a sample-barcoded 5' primer along with a J-beta primer mix. TCRdb re-analysed the 5' RACE reads in MiXCR, keeping a single row per CDR3 protein. The sample holds about 1.4 million distinct CDR3 sequences, approximately 63% seen once. The sample taken for sequencing was blood. These TCRs come from a man aged 18 to 29 in good health.

This chain joins TRBV28 and TRBJ1-2, with TRBD1 as a possible D gene (6 bases). The CDR3 covers 14 residues. V gave up 6 bases and J gave up 2 bases, with 13 bases separating them. CDR1 and CDR2 (germline): MDHEN, SYDVKM. This chain's CDR3 is CASSQLTGNYGYTF. CDR3 DNA sequence: TGTGCCAGCAGCCAACTTACAGGGAACTATGGCTACACCTTC.

The chain combines TRBV29-1 with TRBJ1-1, with D possibly being TRBD1 (5 bases). Trimming stripped 7 bases from V and 3 bases from J, with 12 bases between. The CDR3 is made up of 12 amino acids. In germline, CDR1 is SQVTM, CDR2 ANQGSEA. This CDR3 is CSALGGDTEAFF. CDR3 nucleotides: TGCAGCGCCCTGGGGGGTGACACTGAAGCTTTCTTT.

In this sample, this clonotype turned up a few times. The chain employs TRBV12-3 or TRBV12-4 and TRBJ2-3; 8 bases fit TRBD2. The J segment lost 2 bases and the V segment lost 2 bases, leaving 9 bases of the junction unmatched. The CDR3 is 17 residues long. CDR3 sequence reads: CASSLRWGTRPTDTQYF. CDR3 DNA: TGTGCCAGCAGTTTAAGATGGGGGACTAGGCCCACAGATACGCAGTATTTT.

The rearrangement uses TRBV11-2 and TRBJ1-2, with no clear D. V was trimmed by 4 bases and J by 6 bases, leaving 12 bases between them. This CDR3 is built from 13 residues. Germline CDR1 reads SGHAT; CDR2 reads FQNNGV. CDR3 bases: TGTGCCAGCAGCTCTAACGGGATTAATGGCTACACCTTC. It codes for CASSSNGINGYTF.

This clonotype was picked up a small number of times. V is TRBV20-1 and J is TRBJ2-7, with 7 bases identical to TRBD1. CDR1 is DFQATT and CDR2 is SNEGSKA in the germline V gene (reference sequence). J gave up 5 bases and V 1 base, and 5 bases lay outside the gene matches. The CDR3 is 13 amino acids. This CDR3 reads CSARGQGDDEQYF. The CDR3 bases are TGCAGTGCTAGAGGACAGGGAGACGACGAGCAGTACTTC.

This clonotype was counted a few times. The V call is TRBV10-3, the J call TRBJ2-5; perhaps TRBD1 as D (7 bases). CDR3 size: 14 residues. Looked up from germline, CDR1 is ENHRY and CDR2 is SYGVKD. The V end was cut by 6 bases, the J end by 3 bases, with 14 bases between. Here the CDR3 reads CAISWGRGEETQYF. CDR3 bases: TGTGCCATCAGCTGGGGCAGGGGGGAAGAGACCCAGTACTTC.

V gene TRBV6-5 combines with J gene TRBJ1-3; D gene unclear. The germline V gene has CDR1 MNHEY and CDR2 SVGAGI. The CDR3 runs to 17 residues. V shed 3 bases and J shed 2 bases, with 17 bases lying between them. CDR3 residues: CASSYSSGLGAGNTIYF. CDR3 nucleotides: TGTGCCAGCAGTTATAGCTCGGGCCTCGGGGCTGGAAACACCATATATTTT.

The rearrangement links TRBV4-1 to TRBJ1-4; D uncertain. Trimming stripped 4 bases from V and 8 bases from J, with 11 bases between. The CDR3 is made up of 13 amino acids. Germline V gene sequence: CDR1 MGHRA, CDR2 YSYEKL. CDR3 region: CASSLGQQEKLFF. Written as DNA, the CDR3 is TGCGCCAGCAGCCTAGGTCAGCAGGAAAAACTGTTTTTT.

About this clonotype: A junction end diverges from the germline sequence, so it may reflect a read error. This chain joins TRBV5-1 and TRBJ2-7; 7 bases match TRBD1. Germline CDR1 is SGHRS and CDR2 is YFSETQ. The CDR3 extends over 13 amino acids. This CDR3 reads CAGSYPGQNEQYF. In DNA, the CDR3 is TGCGCCGGCAGCTATCCGGGACAGAACGAGCAGTACTTC. Variable domain in full (rest from reference TRBV5-1 and TRBJ2-7): KAGVTQTPRYLIKTRGQQVTLSCSPISGHRSVSWYQQTPGQGLQFLFEYFSETQRNKGNFPGRFSGRQFSNSRSEMNVSTLELGDSALYLCAGSYPGQNEQYFGPGTRLTVT.